A single sample gave rise to the 3 T cell receptor beta chains below, sequenced in a study of blood T cell repertoires in COVID-19. Data came from immunoSEQ multiplex PCR; TCRdb stores just in-frame clones and leaves some out. This table holds about 280,000 clones, around nine tenths found once. The sequenced sample was PBMCs or T cells enriched from blood (not recorded which). The receptors stem from a woman aged 55-70 years in a cohort exposed to, infected with or recovered from COVID-19 (not recorded which).

This chain joins TRBV5-5 and TRBJ1-2; D not certain. The germline CDR1 and CDR2 sequences are SGHKS and YYEKEE (reference sequence). V lost 2 bases and J lost 1, with 9 bases in between. The CDR3 length is 14 residues. The CDR3, as DNA: TGTGCCAGCAGCTTCGGAGGGATTAACTATGGCTACACCTTC. It translates to CASSFGGINYGYTF. The whole variable domain, remainder taken from reference TRBV5-5 and TRBJ1-2, is DAGVTQSPTHLIKTRGQQVTLRCSPISGHKSVSWYQQVLGQGPQFIFQYYEKEERGRGNFPDRFSARQFPNYSSELNVNALLLGDSALYLCASSFGGINYGYTFGSGTRLTVV.

The chain employs TRBV11-2 and TRBJ2-7; a weak D match, TRBD2 (5 bases). The CDR3 runs to 14 residues. V lost 4 bases and J 1 base, leaving 11 bases between the germline ends. The germline gives CDR1 SGHAT, CDR2 FQNNGV. The CDR3: CASSSTSPSYEQYF. Written as DNA, the CDR3 is TGTGCCAGCAGCTCCACTAGTCCTTCCTACGAGCAGTACTTC.

The CDR3 region has the DNA TGTGCCAGCAGTTTAACAGGGCGGACCTATGGCTACACCTTC. Protein product: CASSLTGRTYGYTF. The rearrangement links TRBV27 to TRBJ1-2, with D maybe TRBD1 (6 bases). Per germline, CDR1 MNHEY and CDR2 SMNVEV (reference sequence). The length of the CDR3 is 14 residues. V was cut by 2 bases and J by 4 bases, with 11 bases left in between.